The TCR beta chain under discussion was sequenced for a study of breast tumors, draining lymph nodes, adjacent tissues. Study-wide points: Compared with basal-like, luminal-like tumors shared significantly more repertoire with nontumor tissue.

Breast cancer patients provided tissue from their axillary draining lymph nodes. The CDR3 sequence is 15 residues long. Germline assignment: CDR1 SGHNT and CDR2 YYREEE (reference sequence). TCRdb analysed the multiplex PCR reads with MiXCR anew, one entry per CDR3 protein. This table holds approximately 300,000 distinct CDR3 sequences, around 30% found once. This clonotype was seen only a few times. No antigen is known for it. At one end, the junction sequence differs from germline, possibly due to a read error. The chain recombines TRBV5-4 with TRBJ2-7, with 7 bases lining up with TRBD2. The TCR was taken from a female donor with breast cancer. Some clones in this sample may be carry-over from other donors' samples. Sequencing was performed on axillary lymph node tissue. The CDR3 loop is CASSLGSGTPYEQHF. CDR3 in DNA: TGTGCCAGCAGCTTGGGCAGCGGGACCCCCTACGAGCAGCACTTC.